This T cell receptor beta chain was found in a study of shared T cell receptors in the human thymus. Assay: immunoSEQ multiplex PCR; the TCRdb copy retains only in-frame clones and omits some. The sample lists hundreds of thousands of clones, approximately 87% occurring once. V dropped 6 bases and J dropped 2; count of bases not matched to a gene: 9. CDR3 size: 15 residues. Germline CDR1 MNHNS, CDR2 SASEGT. The sample was also reused in another study, on human thymus T cells.

The clonotype comes from a boy under two years old with a congenital heart defect. The genes are TRBV6-1 and TRBJ1-1; 7 nucleotides align to TRBD1. The sequenced sample was thymocytes. The CDR3 bases are TGTGCCAGCAGCCGGGACAGATGCTTTAACACTGAAGCTTTCTTT. Encoded protein: CASSRDRCFNTEAFF.